Listed below are T cell receptor beta chains from one sample, sequenced in a study of molecular identifiers for immune sequencing clone quantification. TCRdb fed the PCR reads into MiXCR, producing one record per CDR3 protein. The sample has around 65,000 distinct CDR3 sequences, 18% seen once; the top ten hold around 1.5%. Sequencing input: naive CD8+ T cells from blood, with Jurkat cell RNA spiked in. These receptors all come from a human donor in good health. Some libraries in this study had Jurkat cell RNA spiked in. CDR3s include the opening cysteine and the closing phenylalanine or tryptophan. The D gene is left open where the match is weak. Rows give clone size only sometimes, using once, few, many, or a class for an expanded clone.

j_call | clone_size | d_call | v_call | cdr3_nt | cdr3_aa
TRBJ2-3 | many | . | TRBV5-6 | TGTGCCAGCAGACTTTTTGGGTCCAATATTTTGAATTTT | CASRLFGSNILNF
TRBJ1-5 | many | TRBD1 | TRBV19 | TGTGCCAGTAGGAGGGGACAGGGATATTTGGATCAGCCCCAGCATTTT | CASRRGQGYLDQPQHF
TRBJ1-1 | many | TRBD1 | TRBV5-1 | TGCGCCAGCAGCCCGACAGGGGTGAACACTGAAGCTTTCTTT | CASSPTGVNTEAFF
TRBJ2-1 | . | TRBD2 | TRBV28 | TGTGCCAGCCGAGGACTAGCGGTGAGCTCCTACAATGAGCAGTTCTTC | CASRGLAVSSYNEQFF
TRBJ1-2 | many | TRBD1 | TRBV29-1 | TGCAGCGTTGTCCCCCTCTCATCAGGGGGCTATGGCTACACCTTC | CSVVPLSSGGYGYTF
TRBJ2-7 | many | . | TRBV19 | TGTGCCAGTAGTTCCGTTGCCTCCTACGAGCAGTACTTC | CASSSVASYEQYF
TRBJ1-1 | many | TRBD1 | TRBV20-1 | TGCAGTGCGTTGGAGACAGGGGGCGATTGGACTGAAGCTTTCTTT | CSALETGGDWTEAFF
TRBJ1-1 | many | . | TRBV2 | TGTGCCAGCAGTGAAACCCTGGACAGCGCCCAAGGTCAAGCTTTCTTT | CASSETLDSAQGQAFF
TRBJ2-3 | many | TRBD2 | TRBV7-2 | TGTGCCAGCAGCTTAGACGGGGGGACTCATCTTTTCCCAGATACGCAGTATTTT | CASSLDGGTHLFPDTQYF
TRBJ2-5 | many | TRBD2 | TRBV29-1 | TGCAGCGTCGCAATAGCGGGACGGGGAGAGACCCAGTACTTC | CSVAIAGRGETQYF
TRBJ2-3 | many | . | TRBV12-3/TRBV12-4 | TGTGCCAGCATTCCGGACTGGGGAGATACGCAGTATTTT | CASIPDWGDTQYF
TRBJ2-3 | many | . | TRBV6-5 | TGTGCCAGCAGTTACTCGGGTCTACAGCTCACAGATACGCAGTATTTT | CASSYSGLQLTDTQYF
TRBJ2-1 | many | TRBD2 | TRBV7-6 | TGTGCCAGCAGCTTATCTTGGCGGGAGGGCGATGAGCAGTTCTTC | CASSLSWREGDEQFF
TRBJ1-1 | many | . | TRBV2 | TGTGCCAGCAGTGCGCCAACGAACACTGAAGCTTTCTTT | CASSAPTNTEAFF
TRBJ2-1 | many | . | TRBV9 | TGTGCCAGCAGCGCCTCCACTCTCGGTGAGCAGTTCTTC | CASSASTLGEQFF
TRBJ1-5 | once | . | TRBV5-3 | TGTGCCAGCAGCTTGTCGGGGCATAATCAGCCCCAGCATTTT | CASSLSGHNQPQHF
TRBJ2-3 | . | TRBD2 | TRBV4-1 | TGCGCCAGCAGCCAAGAGGCCCTAGCGGGAGTTCGCACAGATACGCAGTACTTT | CASSQEALAGVRTDTQYF
TRBJ2-5 | few | TRBD2 | TRBV6-5 | TGTGCCAGCAGTGAGCCCGGGACTAGCGGGCCGGAGGTCCAGTACTTC | CASSEPGTSGPEVQYF
TRBJ2-7 | . | . | TRBV12-3/TRBV12-4 | TGTGCCGGCAGTTTAGGCCCCGAGCAGTACTTC | CAGSLGPEQYF
TRBJ1-5 | many | TRBD1 | TRBV7-8 | TGTGCCAGCAGCCCTCGCTTGACAGGGGGCGCTTCCAATCAGCCCCAGCATTTT | CASSPRLTGGASNQPQHF
TRBJ2-7 | many | . | TRBV5-1 | TGCGCCAGCAGCTTTACCGAGACAGGGAGGACCTACGAGCAGTACTTC | CASSFTETGRTYEQYF
TRBJ1-1 | few | . | TRBV5-6 | TGTGCCAGCAGCTTCAAACAGGGACATATTTCGGGGAACACTGAAGCTTTCTTT | CASSFKQGHISGNTEAFF